This T cell receptor beta chain was identified during a study of blood T cell repertoires in COVID-19. Method: immunoSEQ multiplex PCR; TCRdb's copy keeps in-frame clones and lacks some. The sample holds nearly 50,000 clones, 85% to 90% seen once. V trimming: 3 bases; J trimming: 4 bases; junction bases outside the gene matches: 5. Germline V CDR1 and CDR2: ENHRY, SYGVKD. The CDR3 spans 16 residues. The chain carries TRBV10-3 and TRBJ1-5; TRBD1 matches at 11 bases. The sequenced material came from peripheral blood. The origin of this receptor is a man aged 40-49 years with active COVID-19. The CDR3 protein is CAISDSGTGGNQPQHF. For the CDR3, the DNA is TGTGCCATCAGTGATTCGGGGACAGGGGGAAATCAGCCCCAGCATTTT.